A single sample is the source of the 24 T cell receptor beta chains below, sequenced in a study of blood T cells in healthy people across ages. Through a sample-barcoded 5' primer and a J-beta primer mix, a second PCR was run for about 6 to 11 cycles. From the 5' RACE reads, TCRdb called clonotypes with MiXCR, one entry per CDR3 protein. The sample records hundreds of thousands of distinct CDR3 sequences, 45% to 50% being singletons. Source material: blood. These receptors were obtained from a man aged 25 to 40 in good health.

CDR3 protein: CASSGVTPPTDTQYF. CDR3 bases: TGTGCCAGCAGCGGAGTGACTCCACCCACAGATACGCAGTATTTT. V gene TRBV11-1 combines with J gene TRBJ2-3; no clear D gene. CDR3 size: 15 residues. V was pared by 5 bases and J by 2 bases, with 14 bases between. In germline, CDR1 is SGHAT, CDR2 FQDESV (reference sequence).

The genes are TRBV20-1 and TRBJ1-2; weak D call: TRBD1 (6 bases). This CDR3 comprises 14 residues. Germline V gives CDR1 DFQATT, CDR2 SNEGSKA (reference sequence). CDR3: CRVHREEDYYGYTF. The DNA for the CDR3 is TGCAGGGTTCACAGGGAGGAGGACTACTATGGCTACACCTTC.

This clonotype came up a few times. The chain recombines TRBV28 with TRBJ1-5; TRBD1 is a possible D gene (5 bases). CDR1 and CDR2 (germline): MDHEN, SYDVKM. V dropped 4 bases and J dropped 3 bases, with 13 bases sitting between them. The CDR3 loop spans 15 amino acids. CDR3 nucleotide sequence: TGTGCCAGCAGTTCACGGGACCGATACAATCAGCCCCAGCATTTT. Amino acid sequence: CASSSRDRYNQPQHF. The variable domain in full, with the rest retrieved from reference TRBV28 and TRBJ1-5, is DVKVTQSSRYLVKRTGEKVFLECVQDMDHENMFWYRQDPGLGLRLIYFSYDVKMKEKGDIPEGYSVSREKKERFSLILESASTNQTSMYLCASSSRDRYNQPQHFGDGTRLSIL.

The rearrangement uses TRBV20-1 and TRBJ2-7; tentatively, D is TRBD1 or TRBD2 (7 bases each). The CDR3 is 15 amino acids. Germline CDR1 is DFQATT and CDR2 is SNEGSKA (reference sequence). Between the trimmed V and J ends, which lost 4 bases and 3 bases, there was a span of 19 bases. DNA for the CDR3: TGCAGTGCTAATAACAGGGGAGGGATCGGCTACGAGCAGTACTTC. Its translation: CSANNRGGIGYEQYF.

V usage is TRBV6-2 or TRBV6-3 and J usage is TRBJ1-2; D not certain. This CDR3 contains 12 residues. Trimming removed 5 bases at V and 7 bases at J, with 11 bases between. Germline CDR1 reads MNHEY; CDR2 reads SVGEGT. The CDR3 is CASSTEEFGYTF. In DNA form, the CDR3 reads TGTGCCAGCAGTACAGAAGAGTTTGGCTACACCTTC.

CDR3 amino acids: CASSLDHWGNRETQYF. The CDR3 DNA is TGTGCCAGCAGCTTAGATCATTGGGGGAATAGGGAGACCCAGTACTTC. The chain couples TRBV11-2 to TRBJ2-5; D may match TRBD1 or TRBD2 (5 bases each). CDR3 length: 16 amino acids. Trimming left V 0 bases short and J 5 bases short, with 16 bases between. In germline, CDR1 is SGHAT, CDR2 FQNNGV. Filled out from reference TRBV11-2 and TRBJ2-5, the complete variable domain reads EAGVAQSPRYKIIEKRQSVAFWCNPISGHATLYWYQQILGQGPKLLIQFQNNGVVDDSQLPKDRFSAERLKGVDSTLKIQPAKLEDSAVYLCASSLDHWGNRETQYFGPGTRLLVL.

The gene calls are TRBV6-5 and TRBJ2-5; 11 bases line up with TRBD2. V dropped 2 bases and J dropped 11; count of bases not matched to a gene: 13. The CDR3 consists of 16 residues. Germline values: CDR1 MNHEY, CDR2 SVGAGI. CDR3 nucleotides: TGTGCCAGCAGTTACGCGCAGGTGTCTAGCGGGGGGAAGCAGTACTTC. It specifies CASSYAQVSSGGKQYF.

V gene TRBV5-1 combines with J gene TRBJ1-1; D is perhaps TRBD1 (5 bases). CDR1 SGHRS and CDR2 YFSETQ come from the germline V gene. Trimming removed 2 bases at V and 7 bases at J, with 12 bases between. CDR3 length equals 13 residues. In DNA form, the CDR3 reads TGCGCCAGCAGCTTTCACCGGGACGGTGAAGCTTTCTTT. This sequence encodes CASSFHRDGEAFF.

The chain combines TRBV15 with TRBJ2-3; 11 positions match TRBD2. The CDR3 is made up of 19 amino acids. The germline CDR1 and CDR2 sequences are LNHNV and YYDKDF (reference sequence). The trim removed 0 bases at V and 3 bases at J, leaving 11 bases unmatched. This CDR3 is CATSREVRLAGTRTDTQYF. The CDR3 bases are TGTGCCACCAGCAGAGAGGTGAGACTAGCGGGGACCAGAACAGATACGCAGTATTTT.

The rearrangement uses TRBV4-1 and TRBJ1-2; D unresolved. The germline CDR1 and CDR2 sequences are MGHRA and YSYEKL. The CDR3 is 12 amino acids. V was trimmed by 3 bases and J by 6 bases, leaving 8 bases between them. This CDR3 reads CASSQSGDGYTF. The CDR3 bases are TGCGCCAGCAGCCAGTCAGGCGATGGCTACACCTTC.

The V gene is TRBV5-1, the J gene TRBJ2-7, with 7 bases that match TRBD1. Germline assignment: CDR1 SGHRS and CDR2 YFSETQ. The length of the CDR3 is 14 residues. V lost 1 base and J lost 3; bases outside the gene matches: 4. The CDR3 reads CASSLQDRLYEQYF. CDR3 bases: TGCGCCAGCAGCTTGCAGGACAGGCTCTACGAGCAGTACTTC. Combining the CDR3 with reference TRBV5-1 and TRBJ2-7 gives the whole variable domain KAGVTQTPRYLIKTRGQQVTLSCSPISGHRSVSWYQQTPGQGLQFLFEYFSETQRNKGNFPGRFSGRQFSNSRSEMNVSTLELGDSALYLCASSLQDRLYEQYFGPGTRLTVT.

CDR3 bases: TGTGCCAGCAGCCAACAAAAAGGGGGTGGCGAGCAGTACTTC. It specifies CASSQQKGGGEQYF. The chain couples TRBV3-1 to TRBJ2-5; D possibly corresponds to TRBD1 (6 bases). With the DNA end fitting TRBJ2-7 better, the J assignment may be wrong. Germline-derived CDR1 and CDR2 are LGHDT and YNNKEL (reference sequence). CDR3 length: 14 amino acids.

J is TRBJ2-1 and V is TRBV27; D is ambiguous. V gave up 3 bases and J gave up 8 bases, with 14 bases separating them. The CDR3 is 14 residues long. The germline CDR1 and CDR2 sequences are MNHEY and SMNVEV (reference sequence). The CDR3 bases are TGTGCCAGCAGTTTTAGATTCGCCCGGGATGAGCAGTTCTTC. Protein sequence: CASSFRFARDEQFF.

This clonotype has only a few counts. The V gene is TRBV6-2 or TRBV6-3, the J gene TRBJ2-5; TRBD1 agrees at 7 bases. Germline V gene data show CDR1 as MNHEY and CDR2 as SVGEGT. V was clipped by 7 bases and J by 0 bases; unmatched bases: 5. This CDR3 has 14 residues. In nucleotides, the CDR3 is TGTGCCAGCACCGAGACAGGGAACCAAGAGACCCAGTACTTC. Protein sequence: CASTETGNQETQYF.

The V and J genes are TRBV20-1 and TRBJ1-2; 8 bases align to TRBD1. The CDR3 is made up of 13 amino acids. Germline V gene lookup returns CDR1 DFQATT and CDR2 SNEGSKA (reference sequence). Losses at the gene ends were 5 bases for V and 4 bases for J; bases not matched to a gene: 6. In nucleotides, the CDR3 is TGCAGTGCTTCAGGGGGCGCTGGCTATGGCTACACCTTC. It encodes CSASGGAGYGYTF.

This clonotype was counted a few times. The chain is built from TRBV11-2 and TRBJ2-3; TRBD2 matches 9 bases. Unmatched junction bases numbered 6, after V lost 4 bases and J lost 1 base. The CDR3 runs to 16 residues. CDR1 is SGHAT, CDR2 FQNNGV, per germline. DNA for the CDR3: TGTGCCAGCAGCTCCTCCAAGCGGGGGGGCACAGATACGCAGTATTTT. Protein sequence: CASSSSKRGGTDTQYF.

This clonotype was picked up a small number of times. This sequence joins TRBV12-3 or TRBV12-4 and TRBJ1-6; D not resolved. This CDR3 is built from 15 residues. Between the trimmed V and J ends, which lost 4 bases and 0 bases, there was a span of 7 bases. This CDR3 is CASSSRSSYNSPLHF. Here the CDR3 DNA reads TGTGCCAGCAGTTCCCGGAGCTCCTATAATTCACCCCTCCACTTT.

The rearrangement links TRBV11-3 to TRBJ2-1, with 10 positions matching TRBD2. CDR3 length equals 16 residues. The V segment lost 5 bases and the J segment 4 bases; nucleotides outside the gene matches: 8. Germline assignment: CDR1 SGHNT and CDR2 YENEEA. CDR3 amino acids: CASSLAGTSVYNEQFF. CDR3 coding DNA: TGTGCCAGCAGCCTTGCCGGGACTAGCGTATACAATGAGCAGTTCTTC. The full variable domain, rest sourced from reference TRBV11-3 and TRBJ2-1, is EAGVVQSPRYKIIEKKQPVAFWCNPISGHNTLYWYLQNLGQGPELLIRYENEEAVDDSQLPKDRFSAERLKGVDSTLKIQPAELGDSAVYLCASSLAGTSVYNEQFFGPGTRLTVL.

This chain uses TRBV29-1 with TRBJ1-1, with TRBD1 matching over 8 bases. CDR3 length equals 14 residues. The V gene's germline CDR1 is SQVTM and CDR2 ANQGSEA. V trimming: 6 bases; J trimming: 4 bases; junction bases outside the gene matches: 10. The CDR3 spells CSVRQTGEGTEAFF. As DNA, the CDR3 is TGCAGCGTCCGACAGACAGGGGAGGGCACTGAAGCTTTCTTT.

The chain joins TRBV7-9 to TRBJ2-1; perhaps TRBD1 as D (6 bases). The length of the CDR3 is 15 residues. V lost 5 bases and J 0 bases, leaving 11 bases between the germline ends. From germline, CDR1 is SEHNR and CDR2 FQNEAQ (reference sequence). The CDR3 nucleotides are TGTGCCAGCAGCGTCGACAGGCACTCCTACAATGAGCAGTTCTTC. Protein: CASSVDRHSYNEQFF.

V and J are TRBV6-5 and TRBJ2-3; D uncertain. Trimming cost V 1 base and J 3 bases, with 11 bases left between them. Germline CDR1 MNHEY, CDR2 SVGAGI. The CDR3 spans 15 residues. The CDR3 nucleotides are TGTGCCAGCAGTTACTTCGCCACTGGGACAGATACGCAGTATTTT. It is translated as CASSYFATGTDTQYF.

This clonotype appeared many times. This chain joins TRBV29-1 and TRBJ2-1; maybe TRBD1 (5 bases). The CDR3 extends over 14 amino acids. Per germline, CDR1 SQVTM and CDR2 ANQGSEA. V was trimmed by 4 bases and J by 0 bases, leaving 10 bases between them. The CDR3 is CSVGGFSSYNEQFF. In DNA, the CDR3 is TGCAGCGTTGGGGGCTTCAGCTCCTACAATGAGCAGTTCTTC.

The V and J genes are TRBV6-5 and TRBJ1-2, with D possibly matching TRBD1 (6 bases). The ends were cut back, 5 bases at V and 2 bases at J, with 12 bases in the middle. Germline V gene sequence: CDR1 MNHEY, CDR2 SVGAGI. The CDR3 is made up of 14 amino acids. DNA of the CDR3: TGTGCCAGCAGTGGGGGGGGCTTCAACTATGGCTACACCTTC. It is translated as CASSGGGFNYGYTF.

This clonotype was counted only a few times. This chain links TRBV19 with TRBJ2-7; 8 bases map to TRBD2. The V gene end was trimmed by 3 bases and the J gene end by 3 bases; junction bases not matched to a gene: 4. CDR1 LNHDA and CDR2 SQIVND come from the germline V gene (reference sequence). This CDR3 is built from 14 residues. CDR3 residues: CASSIGGANYEQYF. Written as DNA, the CDR3 is TGTGCCAGTAGTATCGGGGGGGCGAACTACGAGCAGTACTTC.